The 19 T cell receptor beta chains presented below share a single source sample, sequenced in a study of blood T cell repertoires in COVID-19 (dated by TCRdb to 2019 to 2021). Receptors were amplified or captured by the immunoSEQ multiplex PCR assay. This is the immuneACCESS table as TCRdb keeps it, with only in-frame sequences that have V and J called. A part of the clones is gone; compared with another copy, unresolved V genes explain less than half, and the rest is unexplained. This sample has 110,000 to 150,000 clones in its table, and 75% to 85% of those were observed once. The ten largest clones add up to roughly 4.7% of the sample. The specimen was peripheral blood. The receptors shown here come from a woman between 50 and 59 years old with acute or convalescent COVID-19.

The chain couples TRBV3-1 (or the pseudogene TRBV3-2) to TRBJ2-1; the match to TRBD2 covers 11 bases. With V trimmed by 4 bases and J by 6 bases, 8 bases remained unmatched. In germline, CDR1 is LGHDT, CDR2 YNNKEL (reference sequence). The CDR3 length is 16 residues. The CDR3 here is CASSRDPGLAANEQFF. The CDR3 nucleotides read TGTGCCAGCAGCCGAGATCCGGGACTAGCGGCCAATGAGCAGTTCTTC.

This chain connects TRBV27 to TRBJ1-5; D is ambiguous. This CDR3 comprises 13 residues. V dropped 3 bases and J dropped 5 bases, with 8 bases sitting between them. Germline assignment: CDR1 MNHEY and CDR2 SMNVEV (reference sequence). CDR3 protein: CASSLVEHQPQHF. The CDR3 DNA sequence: TGTGCCAGCAGTTTGGTGGAGCATCAGCCCCAGCATTTT.

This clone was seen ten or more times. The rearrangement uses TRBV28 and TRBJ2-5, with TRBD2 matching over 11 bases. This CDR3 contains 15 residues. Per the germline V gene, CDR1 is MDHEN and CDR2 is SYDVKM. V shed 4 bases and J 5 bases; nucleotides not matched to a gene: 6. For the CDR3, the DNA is TGTGCCAGCAGTTCTCTAGCGGGGGGCGGGGAGACCCAGTACTTC. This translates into CASSSLAGGGETQYF.

The CDR3 sequence: CASAVRGQLDTQYF. The CDR3 DNA reads as TGTGCCAGCGCGGTCAGGGGGCAGCTAGATACGCAGTATTTT. The gene calls are TRBV27 and TRBJ2-3, with 8 nucleotides matching TRBD1. J gave up 5 bases and V 8 bases, and 9 bases lay outside the gene matches. The CDR3 has 14 residues. Germline V lookup: CDR1 MNHEY, CDR2 SMNVEV (reference sequence).

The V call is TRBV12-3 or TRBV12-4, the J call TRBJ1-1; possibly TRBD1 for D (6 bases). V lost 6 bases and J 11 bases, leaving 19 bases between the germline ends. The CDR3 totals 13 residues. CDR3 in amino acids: CASRQGGKEKAFF. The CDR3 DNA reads TGTGCCAGCAGACAGGGAGGGAAGGAAAAGGCTTTCTTT.

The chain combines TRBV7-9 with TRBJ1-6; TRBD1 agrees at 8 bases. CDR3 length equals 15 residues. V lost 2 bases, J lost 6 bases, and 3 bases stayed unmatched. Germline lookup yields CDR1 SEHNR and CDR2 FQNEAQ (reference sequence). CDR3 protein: CASSLQGASNSPLHF. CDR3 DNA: TGTGCCAGCAGCTTACAGGGGGCGTCTAATTCACCCCTCCACTTT.

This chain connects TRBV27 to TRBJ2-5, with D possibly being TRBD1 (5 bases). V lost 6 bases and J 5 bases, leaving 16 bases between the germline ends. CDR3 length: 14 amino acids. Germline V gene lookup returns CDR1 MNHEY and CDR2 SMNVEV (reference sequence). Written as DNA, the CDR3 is TGTGCCAGCAGACCCAGCACAGGTCGGGAGACCCAGTACTTC. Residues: CASRPSTGRETQYF.

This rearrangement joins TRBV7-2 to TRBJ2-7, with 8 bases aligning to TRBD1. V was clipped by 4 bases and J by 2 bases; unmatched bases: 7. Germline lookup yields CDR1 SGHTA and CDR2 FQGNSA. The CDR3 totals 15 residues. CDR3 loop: CASSSRWTGTYEQYF. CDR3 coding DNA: TGTGCCAGCAGCTCCCGCTGGACAGGGACCTACGAGCAGTACTTC. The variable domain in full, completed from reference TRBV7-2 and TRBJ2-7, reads GAGVSQSPSNKVTEKGKDVELRCDPISGHTALYWYRQSLGQGLEFLIYFQGNSAPDKSGLPSDRFSAERTGGSVSTLTIQRTQQEDSAVYLCASSSRWTGTYEQYFGPGTRLTVT.

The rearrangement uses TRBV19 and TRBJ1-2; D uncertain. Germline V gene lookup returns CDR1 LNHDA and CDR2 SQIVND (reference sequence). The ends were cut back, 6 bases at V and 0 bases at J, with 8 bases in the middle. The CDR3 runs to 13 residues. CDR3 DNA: TGTGCCAGTAGCCCGAGAGCTAACTATGGCTACACCTTC. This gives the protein CASSPRANYGYTF.

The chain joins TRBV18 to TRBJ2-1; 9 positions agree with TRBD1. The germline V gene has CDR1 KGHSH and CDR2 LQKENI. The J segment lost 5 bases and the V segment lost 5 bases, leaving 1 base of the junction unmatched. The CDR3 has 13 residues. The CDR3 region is CASSGTGNNEQFF. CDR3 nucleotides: TGTGCCAGCTCAGGGACAGGGAACAATGAGCAGTTCTTC.

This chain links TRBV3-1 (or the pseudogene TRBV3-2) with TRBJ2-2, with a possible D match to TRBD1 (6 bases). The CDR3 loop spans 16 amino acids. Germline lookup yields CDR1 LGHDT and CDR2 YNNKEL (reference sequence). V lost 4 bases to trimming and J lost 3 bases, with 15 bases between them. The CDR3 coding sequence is TGTGCCAGCAGCCGGAAACAGGGAATTGACACCGGGGAGCTGTTTTTT. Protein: CASSRKQGIDTGELFF.

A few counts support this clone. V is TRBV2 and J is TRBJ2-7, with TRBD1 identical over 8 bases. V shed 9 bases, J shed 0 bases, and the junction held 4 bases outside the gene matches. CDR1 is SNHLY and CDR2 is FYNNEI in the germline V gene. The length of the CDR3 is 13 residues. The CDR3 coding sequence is TGTGCCAGACAGGGGGGTGGCTCCTACGAGCAGTACTTC. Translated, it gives CARQGGGSYEQYF.

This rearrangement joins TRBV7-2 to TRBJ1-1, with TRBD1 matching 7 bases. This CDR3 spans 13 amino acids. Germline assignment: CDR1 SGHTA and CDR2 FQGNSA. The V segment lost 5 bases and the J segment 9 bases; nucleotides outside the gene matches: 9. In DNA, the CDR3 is TGTGCCAGCAGCACCCGGGACAGCCCTAAAGCTTTCTTT. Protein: CASSTRDSPKAFF.

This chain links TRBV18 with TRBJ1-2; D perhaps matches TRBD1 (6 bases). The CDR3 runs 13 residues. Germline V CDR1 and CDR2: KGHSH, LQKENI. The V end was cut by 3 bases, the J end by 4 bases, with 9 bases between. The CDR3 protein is CASSPDRIYGYTF. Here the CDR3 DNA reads TGTGCCAGCTCACCTGACAGGATCTATGGCTACACCTTC. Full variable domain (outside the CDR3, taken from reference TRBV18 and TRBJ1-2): NAGVMQNPRHLVRRRGQEARLRCSPMKGHSHVYWYRQLPEEGLKFMVYLQKENIIDESGMPKERFSAEFPKEGPSILRIQQVVRGDSAAYFCASSPDRIYGYTFGSGTRLTVV.

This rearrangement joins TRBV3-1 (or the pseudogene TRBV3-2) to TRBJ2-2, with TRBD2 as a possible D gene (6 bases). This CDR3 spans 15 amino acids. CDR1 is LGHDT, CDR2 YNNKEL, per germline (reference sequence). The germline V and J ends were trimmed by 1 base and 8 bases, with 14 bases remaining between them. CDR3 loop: CASSQVGSGLGELFF. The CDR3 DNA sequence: TGTGCCAGCAGCCAAGTGGGTAGCGGCCTAGGGGAGCTGTTTTTT.

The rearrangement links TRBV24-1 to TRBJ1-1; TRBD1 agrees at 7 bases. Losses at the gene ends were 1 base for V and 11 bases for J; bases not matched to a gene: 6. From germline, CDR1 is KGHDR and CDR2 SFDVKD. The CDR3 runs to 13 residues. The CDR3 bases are TGTGCCACCAGTGATTTTTTGGGACAGAGGGCTTTCTTT. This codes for CATSDFLGQRAFF.

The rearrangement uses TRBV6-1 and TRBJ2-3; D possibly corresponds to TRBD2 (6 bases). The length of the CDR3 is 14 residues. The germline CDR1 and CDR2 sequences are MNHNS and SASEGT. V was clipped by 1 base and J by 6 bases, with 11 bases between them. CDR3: CASSEVLATDTQYF. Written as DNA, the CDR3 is TGTGCCAGCAGTGAAGTCCTAGCGACGGATACGCAGTATTTT.

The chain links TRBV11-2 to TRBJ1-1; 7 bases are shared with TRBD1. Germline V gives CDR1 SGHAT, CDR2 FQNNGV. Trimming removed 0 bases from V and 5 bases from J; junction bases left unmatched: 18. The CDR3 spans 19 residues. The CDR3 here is CASSLESRGAGAESTEAFF. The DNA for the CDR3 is TGTGCCAGCAGCTTAGAGTCCAGGGGGGCAGGGGCGGAGAGTACTGAAGCTTTCTTT.

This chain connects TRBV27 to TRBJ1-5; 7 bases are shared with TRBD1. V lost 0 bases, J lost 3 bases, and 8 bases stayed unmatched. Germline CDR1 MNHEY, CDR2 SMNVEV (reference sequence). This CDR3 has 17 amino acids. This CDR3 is CASSLSGETGSNQPQHF. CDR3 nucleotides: TGTGCCAGCAGTTTATCGGGGGAGACAGGGTCCAATCAGCCCCAGCATTTT.